Reported below is one T cell receptor beta chain. The table came from immunoSEQ multiplex PCR; TCRdb's copy has only in-frame clones and leaves some out. Among around 360,000 clones, about 89% were seen once, and the ten largest hold less than 11%. The ends were cut back, 1 base at V and 2 bases at J, with 9 bases in the middle. Germline V CDR1 and CDR2: SGHAT, FQNNGV. This CDR3 comprises 14 residues. These data originate in a study of blood T cell repertoires in COVID-19. The chain combines TRBV11-2 with TRBJ2-7; D might be TRBD2 (6 bases). The sequenced sample consisted of peripheral blood. The receptor was isolated from a woman between 25 and 40 years old with COVID-19, enrolled during active disease. The CDR3 is CASSLVADPYEQYF. Written as DNA, the CDR3 is TGTGCCAGCAGCTTAGTAGCGGATCCCTACGAGCAGTACTTC. Full variable domain (remainder filled in from reference TRBV11-2 and TRBJ2-7): EAGVAQSPRYKIIEKRQSVAFWCNPISGHATLYWYQQILGQGPKLLIQFQNNGVVDDSQLPKDRFSAERLKGVDSTLKIQPAKLEDSAVYLCASSLVADPYEQYFGPGTRLTVT.